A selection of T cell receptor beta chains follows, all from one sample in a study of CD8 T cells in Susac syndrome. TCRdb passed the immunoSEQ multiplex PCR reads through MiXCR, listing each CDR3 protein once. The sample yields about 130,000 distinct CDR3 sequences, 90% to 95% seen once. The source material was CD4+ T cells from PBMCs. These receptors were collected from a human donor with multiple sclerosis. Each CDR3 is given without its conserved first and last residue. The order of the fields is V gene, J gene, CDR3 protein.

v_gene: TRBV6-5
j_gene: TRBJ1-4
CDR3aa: ASGRNNEKLF

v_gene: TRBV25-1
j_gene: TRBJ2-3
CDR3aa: ASSPHVGADDTQY

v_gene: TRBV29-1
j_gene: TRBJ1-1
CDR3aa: SVSGRQNTEAF

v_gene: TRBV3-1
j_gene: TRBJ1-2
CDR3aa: ASSQGAFVGGYT

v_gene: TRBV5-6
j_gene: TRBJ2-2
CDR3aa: ASSSSSGRAGAFAGELF

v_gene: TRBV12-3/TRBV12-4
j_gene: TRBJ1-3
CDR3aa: ASSFGQAGNTIY

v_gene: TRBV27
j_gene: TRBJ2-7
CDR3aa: ASSQSRNPREQY

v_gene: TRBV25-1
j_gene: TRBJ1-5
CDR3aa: ASSETRGSNQPQH

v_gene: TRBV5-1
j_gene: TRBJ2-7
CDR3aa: ASSLRAGGYYEQY

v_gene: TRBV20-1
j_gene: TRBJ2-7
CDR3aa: SASPPLATQY

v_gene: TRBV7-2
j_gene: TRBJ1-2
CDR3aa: ASSSLGTGGHGYT

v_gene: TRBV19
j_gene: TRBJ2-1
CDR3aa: ASTRVPSSYNEQF

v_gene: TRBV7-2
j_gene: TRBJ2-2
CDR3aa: ASRWIATGELF

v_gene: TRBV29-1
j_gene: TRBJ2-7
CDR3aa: SVRDRGQEQY

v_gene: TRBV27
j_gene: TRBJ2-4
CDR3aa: ASSLSRGGDIQY

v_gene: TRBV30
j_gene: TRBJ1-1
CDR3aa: AWSTTLNTEAF

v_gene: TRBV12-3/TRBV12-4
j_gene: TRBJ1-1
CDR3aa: ASSLSDTPNTEAF

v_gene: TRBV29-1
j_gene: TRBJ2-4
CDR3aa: SVGGTPRAKNIQY

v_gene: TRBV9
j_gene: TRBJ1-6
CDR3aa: ASSVAGQGNSPLH

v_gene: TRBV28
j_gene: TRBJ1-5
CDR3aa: ASFGVGRNQPQH

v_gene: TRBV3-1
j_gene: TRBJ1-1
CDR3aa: ASSQLGQGRAEAF

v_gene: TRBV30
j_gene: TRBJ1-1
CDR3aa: AWGLGTEAF

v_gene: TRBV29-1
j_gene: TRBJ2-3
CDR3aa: SVQHSDTQY

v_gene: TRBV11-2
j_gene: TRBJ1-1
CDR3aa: ASSQHRTGTSNTEAF

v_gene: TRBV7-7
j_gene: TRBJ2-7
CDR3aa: ASSLEDSYEQY

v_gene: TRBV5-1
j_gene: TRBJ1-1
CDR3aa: ASSPGRESTEAF

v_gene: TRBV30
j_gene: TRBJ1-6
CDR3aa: AWSLGDSPLH

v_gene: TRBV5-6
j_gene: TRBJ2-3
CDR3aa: ASSWGGLIPDTQY

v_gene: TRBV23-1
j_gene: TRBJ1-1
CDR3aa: ASRPPRGLPNTEAF

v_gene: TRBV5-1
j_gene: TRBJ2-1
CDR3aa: ASSLPSGSPSEQF

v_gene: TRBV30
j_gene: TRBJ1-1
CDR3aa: AWSGWGSEAF

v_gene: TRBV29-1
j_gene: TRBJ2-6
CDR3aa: SVERAGTGANVLT

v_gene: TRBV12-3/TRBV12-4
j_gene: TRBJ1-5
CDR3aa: ASSPGSTGQPQH

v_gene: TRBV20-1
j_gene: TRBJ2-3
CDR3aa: SARKPLGTSDKDTDTQY

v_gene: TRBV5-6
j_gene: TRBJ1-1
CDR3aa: ASSAGGANTEAF

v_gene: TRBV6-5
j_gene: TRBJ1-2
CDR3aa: ASLTGTGGYT

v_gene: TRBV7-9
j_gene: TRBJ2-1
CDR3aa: ASSSIIYSGEQF

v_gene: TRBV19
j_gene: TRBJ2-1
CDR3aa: ASSISGGLYNEQF

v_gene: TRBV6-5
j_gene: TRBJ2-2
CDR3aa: ASSYSVLATNTGELF

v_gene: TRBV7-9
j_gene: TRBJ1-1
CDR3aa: ASSPQGGTEAF

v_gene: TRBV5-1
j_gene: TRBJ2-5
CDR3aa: ASSARPRQETQY

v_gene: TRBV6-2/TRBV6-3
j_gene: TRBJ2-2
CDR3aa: ASRRTAGELF

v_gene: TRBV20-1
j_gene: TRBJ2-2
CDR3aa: SARGPSGEGKAGELF

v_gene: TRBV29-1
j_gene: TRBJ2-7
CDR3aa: SVERALGVTGNPLYEQY

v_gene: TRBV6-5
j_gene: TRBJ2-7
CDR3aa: ASSYAGRPYEQY

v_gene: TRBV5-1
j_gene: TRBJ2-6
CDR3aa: ASSFTPRSGANVLT

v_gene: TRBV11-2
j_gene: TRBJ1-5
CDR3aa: ASSVGASGNQPQH

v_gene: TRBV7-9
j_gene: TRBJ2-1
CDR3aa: ASSISSGSFNEQF

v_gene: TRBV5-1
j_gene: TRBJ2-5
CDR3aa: ASRPPGLAGVETQY

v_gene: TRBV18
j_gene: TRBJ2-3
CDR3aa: ASSPGSKDTQY

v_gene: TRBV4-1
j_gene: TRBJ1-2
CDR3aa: ASSQDLGRRGYT

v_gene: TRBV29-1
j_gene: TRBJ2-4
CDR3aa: TGRVENIQY

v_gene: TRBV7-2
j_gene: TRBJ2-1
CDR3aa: ASIKQTGFEQF

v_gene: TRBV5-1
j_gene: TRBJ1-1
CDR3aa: ASRFEGDIVVTEAF

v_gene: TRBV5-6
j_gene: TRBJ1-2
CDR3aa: ASSRRDRGPTIYGYT

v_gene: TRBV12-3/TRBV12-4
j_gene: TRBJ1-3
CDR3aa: ASSLDSRNTIY

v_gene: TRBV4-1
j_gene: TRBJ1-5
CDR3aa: ASSQVGQPQH

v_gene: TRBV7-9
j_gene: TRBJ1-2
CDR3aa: ASSPKANYGYT

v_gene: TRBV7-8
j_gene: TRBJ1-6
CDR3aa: ASSHRGQSSYNSPLH